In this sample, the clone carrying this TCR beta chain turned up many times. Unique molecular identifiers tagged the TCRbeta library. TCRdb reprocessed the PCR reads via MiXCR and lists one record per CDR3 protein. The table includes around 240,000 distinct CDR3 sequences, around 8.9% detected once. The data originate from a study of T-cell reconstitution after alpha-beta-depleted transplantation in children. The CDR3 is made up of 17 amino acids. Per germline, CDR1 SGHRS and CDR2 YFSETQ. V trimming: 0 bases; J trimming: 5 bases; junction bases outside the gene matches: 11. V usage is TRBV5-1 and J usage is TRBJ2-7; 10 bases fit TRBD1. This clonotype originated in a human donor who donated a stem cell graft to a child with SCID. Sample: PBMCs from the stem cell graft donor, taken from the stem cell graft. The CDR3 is CASSLANVGTGVDEQYF. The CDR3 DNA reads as TGCGCCAGCAGCTTGGCCAACGTCGGGACAGGGGTAGACGAGCAGTACTTC.